This T cell receptor beta chain comes out of a study of cytomegalovirus exposure and HLA in healthy donors. Amplification used 60 Vbeta primers and 13 Jbeta primers. Sequencing was performed with immunoSEQ multiplex PCR; in TCRdb, only in-frame clones are kept and a portion is missing. Altogether some 180,000 clones are present, roughly 85% being singletons, with the ten largest covering around 2.3%. The CDR3 has 17 residues. J lost 2 bases, V lost 5 bases, and 12 bases had no gene match. CDR1 is SGHVS, CDR2 FQNEAQ, per germline. This receptor was taken from a woman aged 50 to 65 in good health and CMV-seronegative. Sequenced material: PBMCs. V is TRBV7-8 and J is TRBJ2-5; TRBD2 matches at 9 bases. The DNA of the CDR3 is TGTGCCAGCAGCCTAGAGCGGACTAGCGCAAAGCAAGAGACCCAGTACTTC. It is translated as CASSLERTSAKQETQYF.